One sample yielded the 23 T cell receptor beta chains listed below, sequenced in a study of blood T cell repertoires in COVID-19. Produced via immunoSEQ multiplex PCR; TCRdb's table is partial and in-frame only. The sample lists about 300,000 clones, approximately 91% occurring once. Sequencing was performed on peripheral blood. These receptor sequences come from a woman younger than 45 with COVID-19, enrolled during active disease.

The chain combines TRBV9 with TRBJ2-1, with 7 bases lining up with TRBD2. Per the germline V gene, CDR1 is SGDLS and CDR2 is YYNGEE. V was pared by 4 bases and J by 0 bases, with 7 bases of the junction left unmatched. CDR3 length: 16 amino acids. The CDR3 region is CASSNRGSSSYNEQFF. Written as DNA, the CDR3 is TGTGCCAGCAGCAACCGCGGGAGTAGCTCCTACAATGAGCAGTTCTTC.

The chain employs TRBV18 and TRBJ1-5; D call uncertain. The V and J ends lost 2 bases and 6 bases respectively, with 11 bases between them. This CDR3 spans 14 amino acids. The germline gives CDR1 KGHSH, CDR2 LQKENI. This CDR3 is CASSPSGPLQPQHF. DNA of the CDR3: TGTGCCAGCTCACCATCAGGTCCCCTTCAGCCCCAGCATTTT.

This chain joins TRBV6-5 and TRBJ1-2; 9 bases fit TRBD1. V trimming: 6 bases; J trimming: 4 bases; junction bases outside the gene matches: 9. Germline values: CDR1 MNHEY, CDR2 SVGAGI. The CDR3 runs 15 residues. The CDR3 reads CASRSTGTGSYGYTF. DNA for the CDR3: TGTGCCAGCAGGTCGACCGGGACAGGGAGCTATGGCTACACCTTC.

The chain joins TRBV5-5 to TRBJ1-1; D unclear. The CDR3 is 14 residues long. The V end was cut by 0 bases, the J end by 2 bases, with 8 bases between. The germline CDR1 and CDR2 sequences are SGHKS and YYEKEE (reference sequence). CDR3: CASSLARSNTEAFF. The CDR3 DNA sequence: TGTGCCAGCAGCTTGGCGCGGAGCAACACTGAAGCTTTCTTT.

The rearrangement links TRBV11-2 to TRBJ2-7; D is possibly TRBD1 (6 bases). Germline-derived CDR1 and CDR2 are SGHAT and FQNNGV. Between the trimmed V and J ends, which lost 3 bases and 0 bases, there was a span of 12 bases. The CDR3 runs 15 residues. The CDR3 reads CASSFFRGPSYEQYF. As DNA, the CDR3 is TGTGCCAGCAGCTTTTTCAGGGGTCCCTCCTACGAGCAGTACTTC.

For this clone: This sample includes further DNA sequences coding for the same CDR3. V gene TRBV19 combines with J gene TRBJ1-5, with 7 bases fitting TRBD1. Germline lookup yields CDR1 LNHDA and CDR2 SQIVND (reference sequence). The CDR3 totals 13 residues. V shed 5 bases and J 4 bases; nucleotides not matched to a gene: 2. Written as DNA, the CDR3 is TGTGCCAGTAGTGAACAGGGGAATCAGCCCCAGCATTTT. The encoded protein is CASSEQGNQPQHF.

V gene TRBV19 combines with J gene TRBJ2-7; D might be TRBD2 (6 bases). V dropped 1 base and J dropped 2 bases, with 9 bases sitting between them. CDR3 length: 14 residues. Germline V gene sequence: CDR1 LNHDA, CDR2 SQIVND (reference sequence). In DNA form, the CDR3 reads TGTGCCAGTAGTATAGCACTAGCACCCTACGAGCAGTACTTC. It is translated as CASSIALAPYEQYF.

This chain connects TRBV30 to TRBJ1-2; a weak D match, TRBD1 (5 bases). Germline loops: CDR1 GTSNPN, CDR2 SVGIG (reference sequence). The CDR3 covers 13 residues. The V gene lost 2 bases and the J gene lost 8 bases, with 15 bases spanning the gap. The DNA of the CDR3 is TGTGCCTGGAGTAAACCGGGGGTCTTCGGCTACACCTTC. It encodes CAWSKPGVFGYTF.

This clone was observed a few times. The rearrangement links TRBV7-2 to TRBJ2-7, with D uncertain. CDR3 length: 13 amino acids. The V gene lost 3 bases and the J gene lost 3 bases, with 9 bases spanning the gap. Germline CDR1 SGHTA, CDR2 FQGNSA. Written as DNA, the CDR3 is TGTGCCAGCAGCTTGCTAACTCGCTACGAGCAGTACTTC. It encodes CASSLLTRYEQYF.

This rearrangement joins TRBV10-2 to TRBJ1-1; D uncertain. Germline loops: CDR1 WSHSY, CDR2 SAAADI. There are 14 residues in the CDR3. Trimming left V 5 bases short and J 2 bases short, with 12 bases between. The CDR3 DNA sequence: TGCGCCAGCAGTTATCCGGGAGAAAACACTGAAGCTTTCTTT. Residues: CASSYPGENTEAFF.

This clone was recorded once. V is TRBV30 and J is TRBJ1-5, with a tentative D call TRBD1 (6 bases). V was pared by 5 bases and J by 4 bases, with 12 bases between. CDR3 size: 13 residues. Germline V lookup: CDR1 GTSNPN, CDR2 SVGIG (reference sequence). The CDR3: CAWARQENQPQHF. The CDR3 coding sequence is TGTGCCTGGGCAAGACAGGAGAATCAGCCCCAGCATTTT.

This chain connects TRBV30 to TRBJ1-2, with a weak D call TRBD1 (5 bases). The CDR3 loop spans 11 amino acids. Trimming shortened V by 6 bases and J by 5 bases, and 10 bases separated the two germline ends. Germline assignment: CDR1 GTSNPN and CDR2 SVGIG (reference sequence). The CDR3 region has the DNA TGTGCCTGCTTCCAGGGATATGGCTACACCTTC. It yields the protein CACFQGYGYTF.

This chain links TRBV28 with TRBJ1-1; no reliable D call. The CDR3 is 13 residues long. The germline gives CDR1 MDHEN, CDR2 SYDVKM. V lost 2 bases and J lost 6, with 10 bases in between. The DNA of the CDR3 is TGTGCCAGCAGTTTAGGAGGGAGGGCTGAAGCTTTCTTT. It translates to CASSLGGRAEAFF.

The chain links TRBV5-1 to TRBJ1-6; TRBD1 aligns across 7 bases. The CDR3 loop spans 16 amino acids. Trimming took 4 bases from V and 6 from J; bases not matched to a gene: 10. Germline V gene sequence: CDR1 SGHRS, CDR2 YFSETQ. CDR3 loop: CASSPTPGTANSPLHF. CDR3 bases: TGCGCCAGCAGCCCAACCCCCGGGACAGCTAATTCACCCCTCCACTTT. Drawing the rest from reference TRBV5-1 and TRBJ1-6, the complete variable domain is KAGVTQTPRYLIKTRGQQVTLSCSPISGHRSVSWYQQTPGQGLQFLFEYFSETQRNKGNFPGRFSGRQFSNSRSEMNVSTLELGDSALYLCASSPTPGTANSPLHFGNGTRLTVT.

The V and J genes are TRBV29-1 and TRBJ1-2; D uncertain. Trimming stripped 4 bases from V and 4 bases from J, with 13 bases between. CDR1 and CDR2 (germline): SQVTM, ANQGSEA. The CDR3 covers 13 residues. The CDR3 coding sequence is TGCAGCGTTGCCGAGGGAGTCGGCTATGGCTACACCTTC. Protein: CSVAEGVGYGYTF.

The genes are TRBV25-1 and TRBJ1-1; TRBD1 is a possible D gene (6 bases). Germline CDR1 and CDR2: MGHDK and SYGVNS. The germline V and J ends were trimmed by 0 bases and 1 base, with 9 bases remaining between them. The CDR3 loop spans 15 amino acids. The CDR3 sequence is CASSEYGRGNTEAFF. CDR3 coding DNA: TGTGCCAGCAGTGAATATGGCAGGGGGAACACTGAAGCTTTCTTT.

The sample holds a few counts of this clone. This chain uses TRBV15 with TRBJ2-7; 7 bases are shared with TRBD2. Per the germline V gene, CDR1 is LNHNV and CDR2 is YYDKDF (reference sequence). The CDR3 length is 14 residues. J lost 2 bases, V lost 5 bases, and 6 bases had no gene match. As DNA, the CDR3 is TGTGCCACCAGCGAGGGACTAAGTGCCTACGAGCAGTACTTC. As protein: CATSEGLSAYEQYF.

The CDR3 DNA is TGTGCCAGCAGAAAGGACAGGGTTCAGCCCCAGCATTTT. As protein: CASRKDRVQPQHF. The chain recombines TRBV2 with TRBJ1-5; 8 bases align to TRBD1. The V and J ends lost 6 bases and 6 bases, in that order; junction bases with no gene match: 4. CDR1 is SNHLY, CDR2 FYNNEI, per germline. CDR3 size: 13 residues.

The chain has TRBV11-2 and TRBJ2-1; tentative D call: TRBD1 (5 bases). The V gene's germline CDR1 is SGHAT and CDR2 FQNNGV. The ends were cut back, 1 base at V and 7 bases at J, with 11 bases in the middle. This CDR3 contains 14 residues. As DNA, the CDR3 is TGTGCCAGCAGCTTAGTAGGGGAAGGAAATGAGCAGTTCTTC. This codes for CASSLVGEGNEQFF.

The chain carries TRBV25-1 and TRBJ1-2; a weak D match, TRBD1 (5 bases). CDR3 size: 12 residues. In germline, CDR1 is MGHDK, CDR2 SYGVNS. V lost 3 bases and J lost 6, with 8 bases in between. In DNA form, the CDR3 reads TGTGCCAGCAGTGATGGGGCGGATGGCTACACCTTC. This gives the protein CASSDGADGYTF.

The gene calls are TRBV5-8 and TRBJ2-2; tentatively, D is TRBD1 (5 bases). The V end was cut by 8 bases, the J end by 5 bases, with 10 bases between. The CDR3 is made up of 12 amino acids. Germline loops: CDR1 SGHTS, CDR2 YDEGEE. The CDR3 DNA reads TGTGCCAGGACAGATTGGACCGGGGAGCTGTTTTTT. Translated, it gives CARTDWTGELFF.

The chain combines TRBV10-1 with TRBJ1-1; D is unresolved. The CDR3 has 15 amino acids. Trimming left V 3 bases short and J 0 bases short, with 11 bases between. Germline loops: CDR1 WNHNN, CDR2 SYGVQD (reference sequence). The CDR3 DNA reads TGCGCCAGCAGTGAAGGTTCTAGTTTGAACACTGAAGCTTTCTTT. Translation gives CASSEGSSLNTEAFF.

This chain uses TRBV11-2 with TRBJ2-1; 8 nucleotides line up with TRBD1. The germline V gene encodes CDR1 SGHAT and CDR2 FQNNGV. The CDR3 covers 17 residues. After removal of 3 bases from V and 0 bases from J, the junction contained 7 bases not matched to a gene. The CDR3 spells CASSLWTGLSSYNEQFF. CDR3 in DNA: TGTGCCAGCAGCTTGTGGACAGGGCTTAGCTCCTACAATGAGCAGTTCTTC.